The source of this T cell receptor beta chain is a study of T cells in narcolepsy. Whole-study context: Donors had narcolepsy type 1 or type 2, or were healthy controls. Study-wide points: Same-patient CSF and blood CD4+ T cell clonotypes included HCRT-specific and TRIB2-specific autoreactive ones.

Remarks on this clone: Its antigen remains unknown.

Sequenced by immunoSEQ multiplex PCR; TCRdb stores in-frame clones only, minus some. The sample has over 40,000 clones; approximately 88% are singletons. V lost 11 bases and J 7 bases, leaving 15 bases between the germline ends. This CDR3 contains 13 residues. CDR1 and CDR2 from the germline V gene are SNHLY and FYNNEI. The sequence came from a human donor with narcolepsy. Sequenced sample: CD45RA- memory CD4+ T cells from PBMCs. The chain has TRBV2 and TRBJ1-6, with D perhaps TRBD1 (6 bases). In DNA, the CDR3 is TGTGCCGCGAGCACAGGGAACAATTCACCCCTCCACTTT. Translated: CAASTGNNSPLHF.